The T cell receptor beta chain described here comes from a study of T cells in Graves' hyperthyroidism and ophthalmopathy. J gave up 7 bases and V 3 bases, and 10 bases lay outside the gene matches. The CDR3 has 14 residues. The germline gives CDR1 SGHTS, CDR2 YDEGEE. RNA transcripts were the template for amplifying TCR beta CDR3 regions. TCR CDR3 regions were first amplified by RT-PCR with HTBI primers. TCRdb reanalysed the multiplex PCR reads using MiXCR and keeps one entry per CDR3 protein. This sample yields around 700,000 distinct CDR3 sequences, of which roughly a third are seen a single time; more than 25% belongs to the top ten. This clonotype was seen only a few times. Its specificity is not known. General study findings and limits: A 13 V-J model separated ophthalmopathy from stable hyperthyroidism. Clonotypes that were expanded in thyroid above 0.001 mostly appeared in blood too. Onset of ophthalmopathy came a median 6.5 months after the model predicted it.

The authors obtained PBMCs from about 9.5 ml of fresh peripheral blood. The sequenced material came from blood. The sequence derives from a woman between 40 and 55 years old with Graves' hyperthyroidism. The chain combines TRBV5-8 with TRBJ2-7, with 7 bases aligning to TRBD1. CDR3 bases: TGTGCCAGCAGCTCGCCGGACAGGCCTCAGGAGCAGTACTTC. This encodes CASSSPDRPQEQYF.